This T cell receptor (beta chain) comes out of a study of regulatory T cells in long-lasting Graves disease. General study results and limits: More public clonotypes were shared by persistent patients (around 2,800) than by new patients (about 970). Rather than thyroid tissue, only peripheral blood underwent study. There were preferences for TRBV28, TRBJ1-2 and TRBJ2-5 in persistent disease.

Time point meaning: persistent/refractory GD, antithyroid drugs over 5 years with positive TRAb. Extracted RNA from PBMCs served as the source of the TCR library. Each of the patients was recruited from an endocrinology department situated in Xi'an, China. V lost 3 bases and J 4 bases, leaving 5 bases between the germline ends. The CDR3 totals 12 residues. Germline CDR1 reads SGHTA; CDR2 reads FQGNSA. About this clonotype: The antigen is not known.

iRepertoire HTBI primers and Arm-PCR of CDR3 regions built TCR beta libraries. TCRdb fed the multiplex PCR reads into MiXCR, producing one record per CDR3 protein. The sample lists about 300,000 distinct CDR3 sequences, 22% occurring once. This sequence originates from a female donor with Graves disease. Specimen: peripheral blood mononuclear cells (PBMCs), collected when the disease was refractory, from a patient treated with antithyroid drugs. The chain joins TRBV7-2 to TRBJ2-3, with D unclear. The CDR3 reads CASSFPADTQYF. CDR3 coding DNA: TGTGCCAGCAGCTTTCCGGCAGATACGCAGTATTTT.